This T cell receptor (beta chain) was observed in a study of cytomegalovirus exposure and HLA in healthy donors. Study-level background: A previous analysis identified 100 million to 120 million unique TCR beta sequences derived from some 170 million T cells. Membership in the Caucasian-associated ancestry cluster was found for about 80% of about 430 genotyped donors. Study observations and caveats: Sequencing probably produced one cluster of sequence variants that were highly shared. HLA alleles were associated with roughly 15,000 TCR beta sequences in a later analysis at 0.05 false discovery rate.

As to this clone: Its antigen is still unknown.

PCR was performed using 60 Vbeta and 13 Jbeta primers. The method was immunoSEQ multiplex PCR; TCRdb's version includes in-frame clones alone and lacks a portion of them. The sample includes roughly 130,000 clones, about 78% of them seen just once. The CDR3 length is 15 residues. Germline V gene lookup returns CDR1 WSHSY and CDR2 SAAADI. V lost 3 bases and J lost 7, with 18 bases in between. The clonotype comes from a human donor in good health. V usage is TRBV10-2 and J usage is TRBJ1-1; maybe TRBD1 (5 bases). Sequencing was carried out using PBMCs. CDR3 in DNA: TGCGCCAGCAGTGAACCAGGGAAGGGAAAATTTGAAGCTTTCTTT. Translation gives CASSEPGKGKFEAFF.